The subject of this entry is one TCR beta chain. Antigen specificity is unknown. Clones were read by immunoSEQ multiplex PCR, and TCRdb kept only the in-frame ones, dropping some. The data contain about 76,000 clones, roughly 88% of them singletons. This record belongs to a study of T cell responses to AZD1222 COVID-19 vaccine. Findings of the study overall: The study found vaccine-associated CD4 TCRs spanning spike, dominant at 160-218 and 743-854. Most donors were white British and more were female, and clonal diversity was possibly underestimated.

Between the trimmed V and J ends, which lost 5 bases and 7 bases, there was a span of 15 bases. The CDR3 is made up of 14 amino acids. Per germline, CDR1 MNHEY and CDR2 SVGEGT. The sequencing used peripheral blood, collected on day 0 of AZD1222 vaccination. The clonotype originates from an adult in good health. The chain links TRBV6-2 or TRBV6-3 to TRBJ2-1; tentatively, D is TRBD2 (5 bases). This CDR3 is CASSPGMGWNEQFF. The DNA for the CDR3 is TGTGCCAGCAGTCCCGGGATGGGGTGGAATGAGCAGTTCTTC.